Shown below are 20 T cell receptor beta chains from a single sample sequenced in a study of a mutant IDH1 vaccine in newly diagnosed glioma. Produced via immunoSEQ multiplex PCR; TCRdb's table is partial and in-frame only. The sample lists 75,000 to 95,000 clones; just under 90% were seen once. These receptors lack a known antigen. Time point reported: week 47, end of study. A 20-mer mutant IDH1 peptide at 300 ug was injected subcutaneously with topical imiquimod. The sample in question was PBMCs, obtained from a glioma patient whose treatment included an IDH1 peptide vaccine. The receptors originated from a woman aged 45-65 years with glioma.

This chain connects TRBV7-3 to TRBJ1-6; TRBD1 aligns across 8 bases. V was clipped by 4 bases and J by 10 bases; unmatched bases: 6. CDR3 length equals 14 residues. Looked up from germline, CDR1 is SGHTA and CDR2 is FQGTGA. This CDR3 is CASSSGQGRSPLHF. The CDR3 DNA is TGTGCCAGCAGCTCAGGACAGGGAAGGTCACCCCTCCACTTT. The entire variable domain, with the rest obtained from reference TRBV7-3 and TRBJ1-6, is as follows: GAGVSQTPSNKVTEKGKYVELRCDPISGHTALYWYRQSLGQGPEFLIYFQGTGAADDSGLPNDRFFAVRPEGSVSTLKIQRTERGDSAVYLCASSSGQGRSPLHFGNGTRLTVT.

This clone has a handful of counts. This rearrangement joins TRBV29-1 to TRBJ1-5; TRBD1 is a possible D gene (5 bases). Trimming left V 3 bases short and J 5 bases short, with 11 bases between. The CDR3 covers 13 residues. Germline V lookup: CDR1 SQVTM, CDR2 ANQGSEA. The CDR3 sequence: CSVETQGDQPQHF. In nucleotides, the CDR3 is TGCAGCGTTGAGACCCAGGGTGATCAGCCCCAGCATTTT.

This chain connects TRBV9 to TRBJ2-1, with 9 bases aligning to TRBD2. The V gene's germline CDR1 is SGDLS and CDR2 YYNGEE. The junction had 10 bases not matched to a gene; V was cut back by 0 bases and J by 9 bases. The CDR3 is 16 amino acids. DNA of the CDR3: TGTGCCAGCAGCGTAGAGGCGGGAGGGCCTATGGCTGAGCAGTTCTTC. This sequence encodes CASSVEAGGPMAEQFF.

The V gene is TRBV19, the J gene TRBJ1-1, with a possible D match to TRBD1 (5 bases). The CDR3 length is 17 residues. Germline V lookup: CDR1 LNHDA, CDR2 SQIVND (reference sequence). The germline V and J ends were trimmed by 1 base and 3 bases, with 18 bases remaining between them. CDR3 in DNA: TGTGCCAGTAGTATAGGGGCCTGGAGGGGTACGTACACTGAAGCTTTCTTT. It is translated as CASSIGAWRGTYTEAFF.

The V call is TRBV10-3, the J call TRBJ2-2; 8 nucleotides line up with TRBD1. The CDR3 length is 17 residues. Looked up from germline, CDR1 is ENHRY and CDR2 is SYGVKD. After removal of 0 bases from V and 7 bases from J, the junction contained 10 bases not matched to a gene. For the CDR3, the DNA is TGTGCCATCAGTGAGTCGTGGACAGGGCGGCTAGTCGGGGAGCTGTTTTTT. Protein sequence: CAISESWTGRLVGELFF.

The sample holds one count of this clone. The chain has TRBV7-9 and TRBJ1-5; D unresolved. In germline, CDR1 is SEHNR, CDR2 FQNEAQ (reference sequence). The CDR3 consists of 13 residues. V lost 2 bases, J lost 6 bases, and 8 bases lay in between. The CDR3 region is CASSLRFGQPQHF. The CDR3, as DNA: TGTGCCAGCAGCTTACGGTTCGGTCAGCCCCAGCATTTT.

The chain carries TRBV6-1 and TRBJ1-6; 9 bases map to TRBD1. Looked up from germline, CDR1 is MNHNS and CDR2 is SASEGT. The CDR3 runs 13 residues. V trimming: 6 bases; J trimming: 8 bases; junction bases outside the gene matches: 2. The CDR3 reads CASRQGADSPLHF. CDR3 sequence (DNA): TGTGCCAGCAGACAGGGGGCGGATTCACCCCTCCACTTT.

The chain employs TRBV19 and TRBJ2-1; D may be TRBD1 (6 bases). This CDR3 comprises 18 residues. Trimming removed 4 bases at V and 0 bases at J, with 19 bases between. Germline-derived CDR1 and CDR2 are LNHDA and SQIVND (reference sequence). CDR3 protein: CASSKHGTFSSSYNEQFF. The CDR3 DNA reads TGTGCCAGTAGTAAACATGGGACATTTTCGAGCTCCTACAATGAGCAGTTCTTC.

CDR3 coding DNA: TGTGCCAGCAGCCCCCCCCGGGAAAGGAGCTCCTACGAGCAGTACTTC. Protein sequence: CASSPPRERSSYEQYF. This sequence joins TRBV7-9 and TRBJ2-7; TRBD2 is a possible D gene (5 bases). V gave up 5 bases and J gave up 0 bases, with 17 bases separating them. The CDR3 is 16 residues long. CDR1 and CDR2 (germline): SEHNR, FQNEAQ (reference sequence).

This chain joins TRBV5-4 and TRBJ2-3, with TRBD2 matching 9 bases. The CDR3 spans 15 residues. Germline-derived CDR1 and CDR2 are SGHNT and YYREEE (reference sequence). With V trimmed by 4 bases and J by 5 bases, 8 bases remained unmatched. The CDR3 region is CASSQASGTRDTQYF. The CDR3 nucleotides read TGTGCCAGCAGCCAGGCTAGCGGGACTAGAGATACGCAGTATTTT.

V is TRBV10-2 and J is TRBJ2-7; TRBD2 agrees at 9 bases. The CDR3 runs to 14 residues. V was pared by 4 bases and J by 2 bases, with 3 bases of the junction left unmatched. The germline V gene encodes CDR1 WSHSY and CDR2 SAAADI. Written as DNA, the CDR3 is TGCGCCAGCAGTGTTAGCGGGAGTACCTACGAGCAGTACTTC. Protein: CASSVSGSTYEQYF.

The CDR3 loop is CASSPYSSGNNEQFF. The CDR3 DNA reads TGTGCCAGCAGCCCCTATTCAAGCGGGAACAATGAGCAGTTCTTC. V gene TRBV9 combines with J gene TRBJ2-1; TRBD2 agrees at 7 bases. This CDR3 spans 15 amino acids. Losses at the gene ends were 4 bases for V and 5 bases for J; bases not matched to a gene: 9. CDR1 and CDR2 (germline): SGDLS, YYNGEE.

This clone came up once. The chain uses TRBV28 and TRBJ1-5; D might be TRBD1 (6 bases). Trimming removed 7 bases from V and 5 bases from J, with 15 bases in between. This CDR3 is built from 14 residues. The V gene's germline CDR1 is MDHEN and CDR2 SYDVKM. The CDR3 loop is CASNPGGAHQPQHF. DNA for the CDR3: TGTGCCAGCAACCCTGGGGGGGCGCATCAGCCCCAGCATTTT.

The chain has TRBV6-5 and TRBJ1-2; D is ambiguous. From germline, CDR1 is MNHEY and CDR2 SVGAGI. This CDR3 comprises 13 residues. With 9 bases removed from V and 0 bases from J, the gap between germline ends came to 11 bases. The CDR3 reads CASSLRPNYGYTF. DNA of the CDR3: TGTGCCAGTAGCCTGCGCCCTAACTATGGCTACACCTTC.

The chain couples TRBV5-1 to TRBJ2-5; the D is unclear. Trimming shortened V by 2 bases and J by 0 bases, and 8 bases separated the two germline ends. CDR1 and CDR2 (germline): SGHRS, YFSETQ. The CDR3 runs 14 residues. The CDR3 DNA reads TGCGCCAGCAGCTTTACCTCGTACCAAGAGACCCAGTACTTC. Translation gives CASSFTSYQETQYF.

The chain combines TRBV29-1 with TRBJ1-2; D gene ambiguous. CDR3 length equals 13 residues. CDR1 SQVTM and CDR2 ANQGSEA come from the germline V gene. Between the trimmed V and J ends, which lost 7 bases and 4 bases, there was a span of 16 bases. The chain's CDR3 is CSATLGAGYGYTF. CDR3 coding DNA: TGCAGCGCCACCCTAGGCGCCGGCTATGGCTACACCTTC. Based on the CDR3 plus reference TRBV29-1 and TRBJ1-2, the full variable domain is SAVISQKPSRDICQRGTSLTIQCQVDSQVTMMFWYRQQPGQSLTLIATANQGSEATYESGFVIDKFPISRPNLTFSTLTVSNMSPEDSSIYLCSATLGAGYGYTFGSGTRLTVV.

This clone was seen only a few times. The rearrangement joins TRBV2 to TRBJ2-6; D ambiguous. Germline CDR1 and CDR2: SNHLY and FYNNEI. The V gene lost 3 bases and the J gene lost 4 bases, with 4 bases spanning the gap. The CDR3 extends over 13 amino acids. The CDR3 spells CASSDAGANVLTF. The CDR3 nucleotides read TGTGCCAGCAGTGACGCCGGGGCCAACGTCCTGACTTTC.

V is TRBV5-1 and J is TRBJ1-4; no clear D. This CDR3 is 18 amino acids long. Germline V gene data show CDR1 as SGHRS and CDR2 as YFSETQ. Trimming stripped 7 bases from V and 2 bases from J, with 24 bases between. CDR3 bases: TGCGCCAGCCTACCCTTACCCGCCGGGCTTGCGACTAATGAAAAACTGTTTTTT. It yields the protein CASLPLPAGLATNEKLFF.

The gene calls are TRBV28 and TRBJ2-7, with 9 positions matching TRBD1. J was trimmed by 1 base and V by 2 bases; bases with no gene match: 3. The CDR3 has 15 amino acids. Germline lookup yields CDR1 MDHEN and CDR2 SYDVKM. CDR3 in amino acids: CASSLPGTGSYEQYF. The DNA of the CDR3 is TGTGCCAGCAGTTTACCCGGGACAGGGTCCTACGAGCAGTACTTC.

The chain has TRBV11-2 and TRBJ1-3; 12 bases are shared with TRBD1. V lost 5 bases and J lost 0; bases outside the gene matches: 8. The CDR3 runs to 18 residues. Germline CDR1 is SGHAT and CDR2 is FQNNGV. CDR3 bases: TGTGCCAGCAGCCTGGGGACAGGGGGCGGCAGCTCTGGAAACACCATATATTTT. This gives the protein CASSLGTGGGSSGNTIYF.